This TCR beta chain stems from a study of vaccination and CD4 T cells after COVID-19. Study summary: With a range of 35 to 161, the median interval from diagnosis to drawing post-COVID samples was 100 to 110 days. Study results and limitations: The authors studied relatively few convalescent patients and analyzed no early post-infection timepoints. Post-vaccination, and not before, a median approximately 86% of reactive clones appeared in convalescent patients.

With the Oncomine TCR Beta short-read assay, DNA from cultured CD4+ T cells was sequenced. MiXCR was run by TCRdb on the PCR reads, yielding one entry per CDR3 protein. The table shows approximately 21,000 distinct CDR3 sequences, with roughly three fifths occurring only once. The sample's treatment: approximately 11-day PBMC culture with coronavirus spike peptide pools or control peptides (ViraFEST assay). CDR1 is MNHNS and CDR2 is SASEGT in the germline V gene. V trimming: 4 bases; J trimming: 5 bases; junction bases outside the gene matches: 6. The CDR3 is 14 residues long. This clonotype was recorded a few times. The antigen remains undetermined.

The chain joins TRBV6-1 to TRBJ1-1; 8 bases are a match to TRBD1. Sequenced input: CD4+ T cells from blood, cultured in vitro. This TCR was recovered from a human donor who had recovered from COVID-19. The CDR3 here is CASSVQGAITEAFF. In DNA, the CDR3 is TGTGCCAGCAGTGTGCAGGGGGCGATAACTGAAGCTTTCTTT.